This TCR beta chain was recorded in a study of PD-1 blockade in classical Hodgkin lymphoma. General observations from the study: Patients who began taking nivolumab under 1 year after ASCT were left out. Prior therapy or disease activity may underlie the repertoire differences, whose causes remain undefined. A significant rise in TCR diversity by C4D1 was seen for CD4+ but not CD8+ cells. Diminished baseline TCR diversity has been reported in newly diagnosed patients relative to healthy donors.

A remark on this clone: Its antigen is currently unknown.

Produced via immunoSEQ multiplex PCR; TCRdb's table is partial and in-frame only. This table holds tens of thousands of clones, 78% found once. Documented time point: cycle 4 day 1 (C4D1), after six to seven weeks of nivolumab. Each patient relapsed following autologous stem cell transplantation, and prior brentuximab vedotin exposure differed. The V end was cut by 2 bases, the J end by 12 bases, with 22 bases between. CDR1 and CDR2 from the germline V gene are MNHEY and SVGAGI. This CDR3 is built from 16 residues. The rearrangement joins TRBV6-5 to TRBJ1-4; D is undetermined. Sample: peripheral blood mononuclear cells (PBMCs), taken before the fourth cycle of nivolumab. The source of this sequence is a human donor with classical Hodgkin lymphoma. The CDR3, as DNA: TGTGCCAGCAGTTACCTCAGTGAAGGGAAGAGGTGGGAACTGTTTTTT. It yields the protein CASSYLSEGKRWELFF.